These 9 T cell receptor beta chains originate from one sample sequenced in a study of early T cells in non-severe SARS-CoV-2 infection. From the 5' RACE reads, TCRdb called clonotypes with MiXCR, one entry per CDR3 protein. The profile shows under 65,000 distinct CDR3 sequences, over 10% of them singletons. Sequenced: whole blood. The receptors here all came from an adult who was a healthcare worker with PCR-confirmed SARS-CoV-2 infection or an uninfected control (not recorded which).

This clonotype occurred many times. The chain joins TRBV29-1 to TRBJ2-3; D is uncertain. CDR3 length equals 10 residues. The germline V gene encodes CDR1 SQVTM and CDR2 ANQGSEA. The V end was cut by 7 bases, the J end by 5 bases, with 7 bases between. The CDR3 reads CSGGGDTQYF. CDR3 coding DNA: TGCAGCGGGGGTGGAGATACGCAGTATTTT.

This sequence joins TRBV9 and TRBJ2-5; D is unresolved. The CDR3 sequence is 12 residues long. Germline loops: CDR1 SGDLS, CDR2 YYNGEE. With 1 base removed from V and 7 bases from J, the gap between germline ends came to 8 bases. CDR3 sequence: CASSVKSGTQYF. Here the CDR3 DNA reads TGTGCCAGCAGCGTAAAGTCCGGGACCCAGTACTTC.

The chain employs TRBV18 and TRBJ1-6; a possible D gene is TRBD1 (6 bases). Germline assignment: CDR1 KGHSH and CDR2 LQKENI. V was trimmed by 3 bases and J by 3 bases, leaving 12 bases between them. The CDR3 length is 16 residues. The CDR3 bases are TGTGCCAGCTCACCCCAGGAGGGGGGCTATAATTCACCCCTCCACTTT. Its protein is CASSPQEGGYNSPLHF. Full variable domain (outside the CDR3, taken from reference TRBV18 and TRBJ1-6): NAGVMQNPRHLVRRRGQEARLRCSPMKGHSHVYWYRQLPEEGLKFMVYLQKENIIDESGMPKERFSAEFPKEGPSILRIQQVVRGDSAAYFCASSPQEGGYNSPLHFGNGTRLTVT.

V gene TRBV19 combines with J gene TRBJ2-3; D perhaps matches TRBD1 (6 bases). CDR3 length: 14 amino acids. V lost 5 bases and J 2 bases, leaving 11 bases between the germline ends. Germline CDR1 LNHDA, CDR2 SQIVND (reference sequence). The CDR3 is CASSPRTATDTQYF. The CDR3 nucleotides read TGTGCCAGTAGTCCTCGGACAGCCACAGATACGCAGTATTTT.

This clonotype was counted many times. The chain employs TRBV29-1 and TRBJ2-2; D uncertain. From germline, CDR1 is SQVTM and CDR2 ANQGSEA. The CDR3 covers 12 residues. Trimming cost V 6 bases and J 2 bases, with 7 bases left between them. This CDR3 is CSVMRNTGELFF. The CDR3 DNA follows: TGCAGCGTCATGAGAAACACCGGGGAGCTGTTTTTT.

This clonotype was recorded a few times. The J gene is TRBJ2-1, the V gene TRBV5-4; possible D gene TRBD2, 6 bases. The V gene lost 0 bases and the J gene lost 14 bases, with 15 bases spanning the gap. The length of the CDR3 is 13 residues. Germline CDR1 and CDR2: SGHNT and YYREEE (reference sequence). The CDR3 DNA follows: TGTGCCAGCAGCTTGGAGGTCGGGAGCGGCAAGTTCTTC. Translated: CASSLEVGSGKFF.

Sample share makes this clonotype medium-sized. This chain links TRBV3-1 with TRBJ2-3; D uncertain. Germline V gene sequence: CDR1 LGHDT, CDR2 YNNKEL (reference sequence). Trimming shortened V by 0 bases and J by 0 bases, and 13 bases separated the two germline ends. The CDR3 totals 17 residues. The DNA of the CDR3 is TGTGCCAGCAGCCAAGATGGAGTCATGACTAGCACAGATACGCAGTATTTT. It translates to CASSQDGVMTSTDTQYF.

This clonotype was counted at least ten times. The chain links TRBV19 to TRBJ2-7; D might be TRBD1 or TRBD2, each matching 5 bases. The V end lost 0 bases, the J end lost 0 bases, and 15 bases lay between the germline ends. Germline V gives CDR1 LNHDA, CDR2 SQIVND (reference sequence). The CDR3 is 17 amino acids. The CDR3 reads CASSIDLGTGTSYEQYF. CDR3 DNA: TGTGCCAGTAGTATAGATTTAGGGACGGGGACCTCCTACGAGCAGTACTTC. Full variable domain (rest looked up from reference TRBV19 and TRBJ2-7): DGGITQSPKYLFRKEGQNVTLSCEQNLNHDAMYWYRQDPGQGLRLIYYSQIVNDFQKGDIAEGYSVSREKKESFPLTVTSAQKNPTAFYLCASSIDLGTGTSYEQYFGPGTRLTVT.

V usage is TRBV27 and J usage is TRBJ1-5, with TRBD1 as a possible D gene (6 bases). V was clipped by 0 bases and J by 5 bases, with 8 bases between them. The CDR3 loop spans 14 amino acids. Germline V lookup: CDR1 MNHEY, CDR2 SMNVEV (reference sequence). CDR3 coding DNA: TGTGCCAGCAGTTTATCCGGGACACATCAGCCCCAGCATTTT. Protein: CASSLSGTHQPQHF.